A single sample is the source of the 20 T cell receptor beta chains below, sequenced in a study of CD8 T cells in ankylosing spondylitis. Study conclusions and caveats: A motif in TCR beta, a set of under ten highly homologous variants, appeared characteristic of ankylosing spondylitis blood.

MiXCR, applied by TCRdb to the 5' RACE reads, yields one record per CDR3 protein. The sample carries about 700,000 distinct CDR3 sequences, roughly 20% recorded once. Antigen specificity for these receptors is unknown. What was sequenced was blood, either unsorted or a sorted T cell fraction (not recorded which). These receptors all stem from a male donor with ankylosing spondylitis.

The chain uses TRBV4-1 and TRBJ2-4; 11 positions match TRBD2. The germline V gene has CDR1 MGHRA and CDR2 YSYEKL. This CDR3 spans 18 amino acids. Losses at the gene ends were 1 base for V and 4 bases for J; bases not matched to a gene: 9. The CDR3 nucleotides are TGCGCCAGCAGCCAAGGAATTGCTAGCGGGGGGTCTAAAAACATTCAGTACTTC. Translation: CASSQGIASGGSKNIQYF.

This sequence joins TRBV2 and TRBJ2-7, with TRBD2 matching over 10 bases. Trimming at V came to 1 base and at J to 6 bases, leaving 6 bases not matched to a gene. This CDR3 is 15 amino acids long. The germline CDR1 and CDR2 sequences are SNHLY and FYNNEI. The CDR3 spells CASSEGRAGGFEQYF. CDR3 coding DNA: TGTGCCAGCAGTGAAGGTCGAGCGGGAGGGTTCGAGCAGTACTTC.

This sequence joins TRBV28 and TRBJ2-1, with a possible D match to TRBD1 (6 bases). V was pared by 3 bases and J by 5 bases, with 14 bases between. The V gene's germline CDR1 is MDHEN and CDR2 SYDVKM. The CDR3 is 15 amino acids. The CDR3 bases are TGTGCCAGCAGTTTGTTTAGGACAGTACACAATGAGCAGTTCTTC. This codes for CASSLFRTVHNEQFF.

The rearrangement links TRBV11-1 to TRBJ2-1, with 7 bases identical to TRBD1. The CDR3 length is 22 residues. The junction had 25 bases not matched to a gene; V was cut back by 0 bases and J by 5 bases. Germline lookup yields CDR1 SGHAT and CDR2 FQDESV (reference sequence). CDR3 in amino acids: CASSLATTQGVKPVSFHNEQFF. The CDR3 nucleotides are TGTGCCAGCAGCTTAGCCACCACCCAGGGGGTGAAACCGGTCTCATTCCACAATGAGCAGTTCTTC.

This rearrangement joins TRBV20-1 to TRBJ2-4, with 8 bases that match TRBD1. J gave up 0 bases and V 6 bases, and 4 bases lay outside the gene matches. The germline CDR1 and CDR2 sequences are DFQATT and SNEGSKA (reference sequence). This CDR3 has 14 amino acids. DNA for the CDR3: TGCAGTGCCCGACAGGGGACAGCCAAAAACATTCAGTACTTC. Amino acids: CSARQGTAKNIQYF.

This chain uses TRBV28 with TRBJ2-1, with 7 positions matching TRBD1. V shed 6 bases, J shed 3 bases, and the junction held 8 bases outside the gene matches. The CDR3 extends over 15 amino acids. Germline V gives CDR1 MDHEN, CDR2 SYDVKM. The CDR3 protein is CASSPGQTRYNEQFF. The CDR3 DNA reads as TGTGCCAGCAGCCCGGGACAGACCCGCTACAATGAGCAGTTCTTC. Filled out from reference TRBV28 and TRBJ2-1, the complete variable domain reads DVKVTQSSRYLVKRTGEKVFLECVQDMDHENMFWYRQDPGLGLRLIYFSYDVKMKEKGDIPEGYSVSREKKERFSLILESASTNQTSMYLCASSPGQTRYNEQFFGPGTRLTVL.

V gene TRBV5-1 combines with J gene TRBJ1-6; no clear D gene. The CDR3 runs to 16 residues. Germline assignment: CDR1 SGHRS and CDR2 YFSETQ. Trimming shortened V by 4 bases and J by 7 bases, and 18 bases separated the two germline ends. The CDR3 sequence is CASSPFPTTSNSPLHF. The CDR3 DNA follows: TGCGCCAGCAGCCCCTTCCCGACAACTTCCAATTCACCCCTCCACTTT.

This clonotype appeared a few times. The chain links TRBV20-1 to TRBJ2-7; weak D call: TRBD1 (5 bases). Germline V lookup: CDR1 DFQATT, CDR2 SNEGSKA (reference sequence). Between the trimmed V and J ends, which lost 3 bases and 2 bases, there was a span of 14 bases. This CDR3 has 14 residues. The CDR3 sequence: CSARDQGSTYEQYF. In nucleotides, the CDR3 is TGCAGTGCTAGGGATCAGGGTTCAACCTACGAGCAGTACTTC.

The J gene is TRBJ2-1, the V gene TRBV6-6; 10 bases fit TRBD2. After removal of 4 bases from V and 9 bases from J, the junction contained 3 bases not matched to a gene. The CDR3 runs 13 residues. CDR1 is MNHNY and CDR2 is SVGAGI in the germline V gene (reference sequence). The DNA of the CDR3 is TGTGCCAGCAGTTCTAGCGGGGGAGTTGAGCAGTTCTTC. Encoded protein: CASSSSGGVEQFF.

A few counts support this clonotype. The J gene is TRBJ2-7, the V gene TRBV7-9; 12 bases are a match to TRBD1. Germline CDR1 reads SEHNR; CDR2 reads FQNEAQ (reference sequence). V dropped 2 bases and J dropped 0; count of bases not matched to a gene: 5. The CDR3 contains 17 residues. The DNA for the CDR3 is TGTGCCAGCAGCTTAACGGCGGGACAGGGGGCCTCCTACGAGCAGTACTTC. It translates to CASSLTAGQGASYEQYF.

This clonotype was seen a few times. The rearrangement joins TRBV4-1 to TRBJ2-1, with a tentative D call TRBD2 (5 bases). Trimming stripped 0 bases from V and 7 bases from J, with 16 bases between. The CDR3 contains 16 residues. Germline lookup yields CDR1 MGHRA and CDR2 YSYEKL. The CDR3 coding sequence is TGCGCCAGCAGCCAAGAGGGGAGAAACTCTTGGAATGAGCAGTTCTTC. Translated, it gives CASSQEGRNSWNEQFF.

The chain has TRBV7-9 and TRBJ2-7, with 13 bases aligning to TRBD2. V dropped 0 bases and J dropped 3; count of bases not matched to a gene: 2. CDR3 length equals 16 residues. From germline, CDR1 is SEHNR and CDR2 FQNEAQ (reference sequence). The CDR3 nucleotides are TGTGCCAGCAGCTTAGCGGGACTAGCGGGAAACTACGAGCAGTACTTC. It yields the protein CASSLAGLAGNYEQYF.

J is TRBJ2-5 and V is TRBV19; 8 bases map to TRBD1. This CDR3 has 13 amino acids. The germline V gene has CDR1 LNHDA and CDR2 SQIVND (reference sequence). Trimming removed 6 bases from V and 4 bases from J; junction bases left unmatched: 4. The CDR3 region is CASRKDRGETQYF. The DNA for the CDR3 is TGTGCCAGTAGGAAAGACAGGGGAGAGACCCAGTACTTC.

The CDR3 nucleotides are TGCGCCAGCAGCTTGGTAGGGAGCACTGGGGCCAACGTCCTGACTTTC. This translates into CASSLVGSTGANVLTF. The J gene is TRBJ2-6, the V gene TRBV5-1, with D possibly being TRBD2 (5 bases). Germline CDR1 is SGHRS and CDR2 is YFSETQ. The V end lost 0 bases, the J end lost 2 bases, and 9 bases lay between the germline ends. The CDR3 has 16 amino acids.

This clonotype was seen a few times. The CDR3 DNA is TGTGCCAGCAGCTTAGCGACTAGCGCCGGGGAGCTGTTTTTT. Translating gives CASSLATSAGELFF. The chain joins TRBV7-2 to TRBJ2-2, with 8 nucleotides matching TRBD2. J gave up 6 bases and V 0 bases, and 0 bases lay outside the gene matches. The germline V gene encodes CDR1 SGHTA and CDR2 FQGNSA. The CDR3 consists of 14 residues.

The rearrangement uses TRBV27 and TRBJ2-1; D is unclear. The CDR3 is made up of 13 amino acids. Trimming removed 8 bases at V and 2 bases at J, with 10 bases between. Germline CDR1 and CDR2: MNHEY and SMNVEV (reference sequence). The CDR3 loop is CASGYAAYNEQFF. The CDR3 DNA follows: TGTGCCAGCGGATATGCAGCCTACAATGAGCAGTTCTTC.

The sample holds a few counts of this clonotype. This sequence joins TRBV27 and TRBJ1-6, with a weak D call TRBD1 (5 bases). The V end lost 0 bases, the J end lost 7 bases, and 10 bases lay between the germline ends. Germline V lookup: CDR1 MNHEY, CDR2 SMNVEV (reference sequence). The CDR3 consists of 15 residues. CDR3 nucleotide sequence: TGTGCCAGCAGTTTATCGGTGACAGTCAATTCACCCCTCCACTTT. It encodes CASSLSVTVNSPLHF.

This clonotype turned up a few times. The J gene is TRBJ1-2, the V gene TRBV7-2; D perhaps matches TRBD1 (5 bases). Trimming removed 4 bases from V and 4 bases from J, with 16 bases in between. Germline values: CDR1 SGHTA, CDR2 FQGNSA. This CDR3 has 15 residues. Here the CDR3 DNA reads TGTGCCAGCAGCTCCTGGGGGTCCTCGGGCTATGGCTACACCTTC. It codes for CASSSWGSSGYGYTF.

This rearrangement joins TRBV29-1 to TRBJ2-3; D ambiguous. CDR3 size: 8 residues. CDR1 is SQVTM, CDR2 ANQGSEA, per germline. With 6 bases removed from V and 11 bases from J, the gap between germline ends came to 6 bases. The CDR3 here is CSVPGQYF. Here the CDR3 DNA reads TGCAGCGTCCCAGGGCAGTATTTT.

This clonotype was counted at least ten times. The gene calls are TRBV3-1 and TRBJ2-7; D unclear. CDR3 length: 11 residues. The germline V gene has CDR1 LGHDT and CDR2 YNNKEL (reference sequence). The V end lost 5 bases, the J end lost 4 bases, and 6 bases lay between the germline ends. The CDR3 protein is CASSDLYEQYF. For the CDR3, the DNA is TGTGCCAGCAGCGATTTATACGAGCAGTACTTC.